A single sample gave rise to the 17 T cell receptor beta chains below, sequenced in a study of CD8+ T cells in alopecia areata. It was cDNA, reverse transcribed from extracted RNA, that served as the sequencing template. Generated by immunoSEQ multiplex PCR, the TCRdb table keeps only in-frame clones and is missing some. Of 210,000 or so clones in the sample, over 60% were seen once. Indicated treatment: oral pan-JAK inhibitor, 5-10 mg twice daily. The material was CD4+ T cells sorted from blood, obtained between weeks 43 and 45, from a patient treated with tofacitinib. These receptors all stem from a human donor with alopecia areata.

The CDR3 sequence is CASSLDRVNGIQYF. DNA of the CDR3: TGCGCCAGCAGCTTGGACAGGGTGAATGGGATTCAGTACTTC. The chain couples TRBV5-1 to TRBJ2-4; D might be TRBD1 (6 bases). Germline values: CDR1 SGHRS, CDR2 YFSETQ. Trimming removed 0 bases at V and 10 bases at J, with 14 bases between. The CDR3 totals 14 residues.

This chain joins TRBV10-3 and TRBJ2-1, with D hard to call. Germline values: CDR1 ENHRY, CDR2 SYGVKD. Trimming removed 7 bases at V and 7 bases at J, with 8 bases between. The CDR3 has 11 amino acids. The CDR3 DNA is TGTGCCATCATGGATTGGAATGAGCAGTTCTTC. It is translated as CAIMDWNEQFF.

V usage is TRBV6-5 and J usage is TRBJ2-1; D tentatively fits TRBD1 or TRBD2 (5 bases each). The CDR3 length is 15 residues. Germline CDR1 and CDR2: MNHEY and SVGAGI. Between the trimmed V and J ends, which lost 5 bases and 4 bases, there was a span of 15 bases. CDR3: CASSTQGTDYNEQFF. The CDR3 coding sequence is TGTGCCAGCAGTACCCAAGGGACGGATTACAATGAGCAGTTCTTC.

The gene calls are TRBV5-6 and TRBJ1-2; perhaps TRBD1 as D (5 bases). Trimming stripped 6 bases from V and 2 bases from J, with 11 bases between. CDR1 is SGHDT and CDR2 is YYEEEE in the germline V gene. The CDR3 has 13 amino acids. CDR3 residues: CASTQGGNYGYTF. DNA for the CDR3: TGTGCCAGCACGCAGGGAGGGAACTATGGCTACACCTTC. Using reference TRBV5-6 and TRBJ1-2 for the parts outside the CDR3, the full variable domain is DAGVTQSPTHLIKTRGQQVTLRCSPKSGHDTVSWYQQALGQGPQFIFQYYEEEERQRGNFPDRFSGHQFPNYSSELNVNALLLGDSALYLCASTQGGNYGYTFGSGTRLTVV.

The chain combines TRBV11-2 with TRBJ2-7; tentatively, D is TRBD2 (5 bases). Germline V lookup: CDR1 SGHAT, CDR2 FQNNGV. Deletions cut 0 bases from V and 5 bases from J, with 8 bases between. The CDR3 contains 13 residues. The CDR3 DNA reads as TGTGCCAGCAGCTTAGACCACGGGGACGAGCAGTACTTC. Translation: CASSLDHGDEQYF. The full variable domain, in which reference TRBV11-2 and TRBJ2-7 provide the parts outside the CDR3, is EAGVAQSPRYKIIEKRQSVAFWCNPISGHATLYWYQQILGQGPKLLIQFQNNGVVDDSQLPKDRFSAERLKGVDSTLKIQPAKLEDSAVYLCASSLDHGDEQYFGPGTRLTVT.

The chain has TRBV30 and TRBJ1-5; unclear D gene. The CDR3 covers 15 residues. Per the germline V gene, CDR1 is GTSNPN and CDR2 is SVGIG (reference sequence). The V end was cut by 0 bases, the J end by 5 bases, with 14 bases between. The CDR3 DNA follows: TGTGCCTGGAGTGTGCTAGGGCCTCGGGATCAGCCCCAGCATTTT. It specifies CAWSVLGPRDQPQHF.

V is TRBV11-3 and J is TRBJ2-1, with 12 positions matching TRBD2. The CDR3 consists of 16 residues. Trimming cost V 3 bases and J 4 bases; bases outside gene matches: 4. The germline V gene encodes CDR1 SGHNT and CDR2 YENEEA. CDR3 in amino acids: CASSLGLAGGYNEQFF. The DNA for the CDR3 is TGTGCCAGCAGCTTGGGGCTAGCGGGGGGGTACAATGAGCAGTTCTTC.

V usage is TRBV5-1 and J usage is TRBJ1-6; 8 nucleotides line up with TRBD1. Germline V gene lookup returns CDR1 SGHRS and CDR2 YFSETQ. Trimming removed 4 bases from V and 5 bases from J; junction bases left unmatched: 5. This CDR3 region has 15 residues. The CDR3 sequence is CASSPPGQDNSPLHF. In DNA, the CDR3 is TGCGCCAGCAGCCCGCCGGGACAGGATAATTCACCCCTCCACTTT.

The chain has TRBV25-1 and TRBJ1-2; possibly TRBD1 for D (5 bases). Germline V gene sequence: CDR1 MGHDK, CDR2 SYGVNS. V was shortened by 4 bases and J by 3 bases, with 18 bases between the two germline ends. The CDR3 runs to 16 residues. CDR3 sequence reads: CASSARDGRGDYGYTF. As DNA, the CDR3 is TGTGCCAGCAGTGCTCGGGACGGCCGGGGGGACTATGGCTACACCTTC.

The chain links TRBV29-1 to TRBJ2-7, with no clear D. The ends were cut back, 5 bases at V and 2 bases at J, with 16 bases in the middle. The CDR3 consists of 14 residues. Germline CDR1 SQVTM, CDR2 ANQGSEA. CDR3: CSVPSPGPPYEQYF. In DNA form, the CDR3 reads TGCAGCGTTCCATCGCCGGGTCCCCCCTACGAGCAGTACTTC.

This clone has just a few counts. The chain links TRBV5-6 to TRBJ1-2; the D is unclear. V lost 0 bases and J lost 2, with 11 bases in between. CDR1 is SGHDT and CDR2 is YYEEEE in the germline V gene. This CDR3 region has 15 residues. This CDR3 reads CASSLDPASNYGYTF. The CDR3 DNA reads TGTGCCAGCAGCTTGGATCCAGCCTCCAACTATGGCTACACCTTC.

The DNA of the CDR3 is TGTGCCTGGGCCTCTTCTGGAAACACCATATATTTT. It yields the protein CAWASSGNTIYF. V and J are TRBV30 and TRBJ1-3; D is unclear. CDR1 GTSNPN and CDR2 SVGIG come from the germline V gene (reference sequence). CDR3 size: 12 residues. With 5 bases removed from V and 1 base from J, the gap between germline ends came to 6 bases.

This clone was detected only a few times. The chain employs TRBV10-3 and TRBJ2-1; D possibly corresponds to TRBD1 (6 bases). Trimming shortened V by 4 bases and J by 4 bases, and 14 bases separated the two germline ends. Germline CDR1 and CDR2: ENHRY and SYGVKD. The CDR3 runs to 15 residues. DNA of the CDR3: TGTGCCATCAGTGCAGGGGCGTCGGGTTACAATGAGCAGTTCTTC. It is translated as CAISAGASGYNEQFF.

V gene TRBV10-1 combines with J gene TRBJ2-3; 15 nucleotides align to TRBD2. The trim removed 5 bases at V and 4 bases at J, leaving 4 bases unmatched. Germline CDR1 is WNHNN and CDR2 is SYGVQD (reference sequence). The CDR3 extends over 16 amino acids. CDR3 residues: CASSTGLAGGPDTQYF. CDR3 in DNA: TGCGCCAGCAGTACAGGACTAGCGGGGGGGCCAGATACGCAGTATTTT.

Written as DNA, the CDR3 is TGCGCCAGCAGCCAAGCCGGGACAGGGGCGGGAGGCACAGATACGCAGTATTTT. This encodes CASSQAGTGAGGTDTQYF. The V call is TRBV4-3, the J call TRBJ2-3, with 10 nucleotides matching TRBD1. Looked up from germline, CDR1 is LGHNA and CDR2 is YSLEER. The CDR3 loop spans 18 amino acids. Losses at the gene ends were 1 base for V and 1 base for J; bases not matched to a gene: 8.

The chain is built from TRBV30 and TRBJ1-1; D is unresolved. CDR3 length equals 11 residues. V dropped 1 base and J dropped 6 bases, with 6 bases sitting between them. The V gene's germline CDR1 is GTSNPN and CDR2 SVGIG (reference sequence). The CDR3 reads CAWSGGAEAFF. The CDR3 bases are TGTGCCTGGAGTGGTGGGGCTGAAGCTTTCTTT.

The CDR3 loop is CASTSGGPYGNEQFF. CDR3 in DNA: TGTGCCAGCACCTCGGGGGGGCCGTACGGCAATGAGCAGTTCTTC. The V gene is TRBV7-2, the J gene TRBJ2-1; 8 positions match TRBD2. CDR3 size: 15 residues. Germline CDR1 and CDR2: SGHTA and FQGNSA. Unmatched junction bases numbered 11, after V lost 7 bases and J lost 6 bases.